Listed below are T cell receptor beta chains from one sample, sequenced in a study of CD4+ T cells in melanoma. The method was immunoSEQ multiplex PCR; TCRdb's version includes in-frame clones alone and lacks a portion of them. The sample includes approximately 9,700 clones, around 78% of them seen just once. Specimen: cells from a culture (not recorded whether cultured in vitro). The receptor set was obtained from a human donor with melanoma. CDR3s include the opening cysteine and the closing phenylalanine or tryptophan. The D gene is left open where the match is weak. Size is omitted from some rows. Given values are once, few, many or a class for expanded clones.

clone size	D gene	J gene	V gene	CDR3 protein	CDR3 DNA
NA	NA	TRBJ2-3	TRBV5-1	CASSLGARGTDTQYF	TGCGCCAGCAGCTTGGGTGCTAGAGGCACAGATACGCAGTATTTT
medium-sized	NA	TRBJ1-5	TRBV3-1/TRBV3-2	CASSPESPDSPQGQPQHF	TGTGCCAGCAGCCCTGAGAGCCCGGACAGCCCACAAGGGCAGCCCCAGCATTTT
NA	NA	TRBJ2-1	TRBV11-2	CASSLVARGEQFF	TGTGCCAGCAGCTTAGTAGCGAGGGGTGAGCAGTTCTTC
few	NA	TRBJ1-1	TRBV28	CASSLWPLRGGWGNTEAFF	TGTGCCAGCAGTTTATGGCCCCTCCGGGGCGGATGGGGAAACACTGAAGCTTTCTTT
once	TRBD1	TRBJ2-7	TRBV27	CASTPSLGTGRFEQYF	TGTGCCAGCACCCCCTCATTGGGGACAGGGCGATTCGAGCAGTACTTC
few	NA	TRBJ1-4	TRBV4-2	CASSSGGEKLFF	TGTGCCAGCAGCTCAGGAGGTGAAAAACTGTTTTTT
NA	TRBD1	TRBJ2-7	TRBV12-5	CASGTGGKEYF	TGTGCTAGTGGGACAGGGGGCAAGGAGTACTTC
NA	TRBD1	TRBJ2-7	TRBV6-2/TRBV6-3	CASSRTGSMGYEQYF	TGTGCCAGCAGTCGGACAGGGTCGATGGGCTACGAGCAGTACTTC
once	NA	TRBJ2-5	TRBV3-1/TRBV3-2	CASSRPMEQGTQYF	TGTGCCAGCAGCCGGCCCATGGAGCAAGGGACCCAGTACTTC
NA	NA	TRBJ2-1	TRBV11-2	CASSRLNEQFF	TGTGCCAGCAGCCGTCTAAATGAGCAGTTCTTC
NA	TRBD1	TRBJ1-2	TRBV9	CASTKWDSYGYTF	TGTGCCAGCACTAAGTGGGACAGCTATGGCTACACCTTC
NA	NA	TRBJ2-7	TRBV5-6	CASSSLGPYEQYF	TGTGCCAGCAGCTCCCTTGGCCCCTACGAGCAGTACTTC
NA	TRBD1	TRBJ2-5	TRBV6-5	CASRGTGGSQTQYF	TGTGCCAGCAGAGGGACAGGGGGTTCGCAGACCCAGTACTTC
NA	TRBD2	TRBJ2-1	TRBV6-2/TRBV6-3	CASTPGAGRGGGNEQFF	TGTGCCAGCACCCCGGGGGCCGGGCGGGGGGGCGGTAATGAGCAGTTCTTC
medium-sized	TRBD1	TRBJ2-5	TRBV6-6	CASSYQGEQETQYF	TGTGCCAGCAGTTACCAGGGGGAACAAGAGACCCAGTACTTC
NA	NA	TRBJ2-2	TRBV27	CASKAEVTGELFF	TGTGCCAGCAAAGCAGAGGTGACCGGGGAGCTGTTTTTT
NA	NA	TRBJ1-6	TRBV18	CASSPRGTSSYNSPLHF	TGTGCCAGCTCTCCCCGAGGCACGAGCTCCTATAATTCACCCCTCCACTTT
NA	TRBD1	TRBJ2-5	TRBV15	CATSRDQPGQGGTQYF	TGTGCCACCAGCAGAGATCAGCCGGGACAGGGGGGGACCCAGTACTTC
NA	NA	TRBJ2-2	TRBV30	CAWSVRFSGELFF	TGTGCCTGGAGTGTCCGGTTTAGCGGGGAGCTGTTTTTT
NA	NA	TRBJ1-6	TRBV6-2/TRBV6-3	CASSASGPQNSPLHF	TGTGCCAGCAGTGCCTCAGGGCCGCAAAATTCACCCCTCCACTTT
NA	NA	TRBJ2-3	TRBV20-1	CSAASTDTQYF	TGCAGTGCCGCGAGCACAGATACGCAGTATTTT
NA	NA	TRBJ1-6	TRBV5-1	CASSLDSGPPLHF	TGCGCCAGCAGCTTAGACTCGGGGCCACCCCTCCACTTT
once	TRBD2	TRBJ2-7	TRBV7-8	CASSLVGTSGGASYEQYF	TGTGCCAGCAGCTTAGTAGGGACTAGCGGGGGGGCCTCCTACGAGCAGTACTTC
NA	NA	TRBJ2-6	TRBV9	CASSVAFRGASGANVLTF	TGTGCCAGCAGCGTAGCCTTTCGGGGGGCTTCTGGGGCCAACGTCCTGACTTTC
NA	TRBD1	TRBJ1-1	TRBV4-1	CASNRDRVLVDTEAFF	TGCGCCAGCAACCGGGACAGGGTTTTAGTCGATACTGAAGCTTTCTTT
once	TRBD1	TRBJ1-4	TRBV6-5	CASSASGTGYEKLFF	TGTGCCAGCAGCGCTTCCGGGACAGGGTACGAAAAACTGTTTTTT
NA	TRBD2	TRBJ2-5	TRBV4-1	CASSQVGGGMETQYF	TGCGCCAGCAGCCAAGTTGGGGGGGGGATGGAGACCCAGTACTTC
NA	NA	TRBJ2-5	TRBV5-1	CASSLGSGVETQYF	TGCGCCAGCAGCTTGGGTTCAGGGGTGGAGACCCAGTACTTC
once	TRBD1	TRBJ2-5	TRBV27	CASSSGDREQETQYF	TGTGCCAGCAGTTCCGGTGACAGGGAACAAGAGACCCAGTACTTC
NA	NA	TRBJ2-7	TRBV27	CASSLIKLPYEQYF	TGTGCCAGCAGCCTAATAAAGCTCCCCTACGAGCAGTACTTC
few	NA	TRBJ1-1	TRBV7-2	CASSRGLTEAFF	TGTGCCAGCAGCCGGGGGTTGACTGAAGCTTTCTTT
NA	TRBD1	TRBJ1-2	TRBV12-3/TRBV12-4	CASSGDSPRHYTF	TGTGCCAGCAGTGGGGACAGCCCGAGACACTACACCTTC
once	NA	TRBJ1-4	TRBV6-2/TRBV6-3	CASSYLGEDEKLFF	TGTGCCAGCAGTTATTTGGGTGAAGATGAAAAACTGTTTTTT
NA	TRBD1	TRBJ1-1	TRBV6-5	CATGTGVGMNTEAFF	TGTGCCACCGGGACAGGGGTGGGTATGAACACTGAAGCTTTCTTT
NA	NA	TRBJ2-7	TRBV11-2	CASSPGPTYEQYF	TGTGCCAGCAGCCCCGGACCAACCTACGAGCAGTACTTC
NA	NA	TRBJ2-1	TRBV5-1	CASSFRQGSYNEQFF	TGCGCCAGCAGCTTTCGCCAGGGATCCTACAATGAGCAGTTCTTC
few	NA	TRBJ2-5	TRBV27	CASSRDRFRETQYF	TGTGCCAGCAGTCGGGACCGATTTAGGGAGACCCAGTACTTC
once	TRBD1	TRBJ2-7	TRBV18	CASSSGQGVYEQYF	TGTGCCAGCTCGTCGGGACAGGGGGTCTACGAGCAGTACTTC
few	NA	TRBJ1-4	TRBV7-9	CASSPLRGLSNEKLFF	TGTGCCAGCAGTCCCCTTCGGGGGCTGAGTAATGAAAAACTGTTTTTT
NA	NA	TRBJ2-2	TRBV5-1	CASSLAVGAGELFF	TGCGCCAGCAGCTTGGCCGTAGGGGCCGGGGAGCTGTTTTTT
NA	NA	TRBJ1-3	TRBV18	CASSPPSRVTGNTIYF	TGTGCCAGCTCACCACCGAGCAGGGTTACTGGAAACACCATATATTTT
few	NA	TRBJ2-1	TRBV29-1	CSVERESSYNEQFF	TGCAGCGTTGAACGCGAAAGCTCCTACAATGAGCAGTTCTTC